What follows are 30 T cell receptor beta chains derived from one specimen sequenced in a study of T cell changes during pregnancy in multiple sclerosis (dated by TCRdb to about 2019). Library prep was done by the immunoSEQ multiplex PCR assay. TCRdb holds this immuneACCESS table with in-frame rearrangements only. Some clones are missing; in checked studies, unresolved V genes explain under half, and the rest has no known cause. For this sample there are roughly 100,000 clones; roughly 91% appear just once. 1.5% to 2% of the sample lies in the top ten. Sequencing was performed on peripheral blood, taken after pregnancy. The source is a female donor in good health, enrolled as a control in a pregnancy study.

The gene calls are TRBV2 and TRBJ1-6, with TRBD1 as a possible D gene (5 bases). Per the germline V gene, CDR1 is SNHLY and CDR2 is FYNNEI. V lost 8 bases, J lost 8 bases, and 16 bases lay in between. CDR3 length equals 14 residues. The DNA for the CDR3 is TGTGCCAGCGGTGCCCGGCAGGGATATTCACCCCTCCACTTT. As protein: CASGARQGYSPLHF.

The table lists this clone with a few counts. The chain has TRBV28 and TRBJ1-1, with D unclear. V was clipped by 11 bases and J by 0 bases, with 10 bases between them. CDR3 size: 12 residues. Germline V gene sequence: CDR1 MDHEN, CDR2 SYDVKM. The CDR3 spells CAYGEMNTEAFF. CDR3 bases: TGTGCCTATGGAGAGATGAACACTGAAGCTTTCTTT.

V usage is TRBV9 and J usage is TRBJ2-5; 14 bases are a match to TRBD2. The CDR3 totals 17 residues. Per germline, CDR1 SGDLS and CDR2 YYNGEE. V shed 4 bases, J shed 5 bases, and the junction held 10 bases outside the gene matches. The CDR3 reads CASSQGTSGGSGETQYF. DNA of the CDR3: TGTGCCAGCAGCCAGGGGACTAGCGGGGGCTCTGGGGAGACCCAGTACTTC.

This clone occurred once. The rearrangement uses TRBV5-1 and TRBJ2-5; 7 nucleotides agree with TRBD1. There are 15 residues in the CDR3. Germline assignment: CDR1 SGHRS and CDR2 YFSETQ. Germline trimming cut 4 bases from V and 4 bases from J; bases unmatched to any gene: 10. DNA for the CDR3: TGCGCCAGCAGCCGCGACAGGGTTGTGCGAGAGACCCAGTACTTC. This sequence encodes CASSRDRVVRETQYF.

The DNA of the CDR3 is TGTGCCAGCTGGACAGGGCCTAACACCGGGGAGCTGTTTTTT. It codes for CASWTGPNTGELFF. This rearrangement joins TRBV27 to TRBJ2-2; 8 nucleotides match TRBD1. Germline CDR1 is MNHEY and CDR2 is SMNVEV (reference sequence). The CDR3 has 14 amino acids. V trimming: 8 bases; J trimming: 2 bases; junction bases outside the gene matches: 4.

This rearrangement joins TRBV7-3 to TRBJ2-2; possible D gene TRBD2, 6 bases. CDR3 length equals 16 residues. V shed 2 bases and J shed 0 bases, with 10 bases lying between them. Germline lookup yields CDR1 SGHTA and CDR2 FQGTGA. As DNA, the CDR3 is TGTGCCAGCAGCTTATTAGCGGTTTCGAACACCGGGGAGCTGTTTTTT. It translates to CASSLLAVSNTGELFF.

V usage is TRBV6-5 and J usage is TRBJ2-1, with 8 bases that match TRBD2. The CDR3 sequence is 14 residues long. The V segment lost 5 bases and the J segment 4 bases; nucleotides outside the gene matches: 4. Germline CDR1 reads MNHEY; CDR2 reads SVGAGI. The CDR3 sequence: CASSTGGPYNEQFF. For the CDR3, the DNA is TGTGCCAGCAGTACGGGGGGGCCTTACAATGAGCAGTTCTTC.

The chain joins TRBV7-9 to TRBJ1-6; D unclear. The CDR3 is 13 residues long. Trimming took 3 bases from V and 4 from J, leaving 4 bases between them. Looked up from germline, CDR1 is SEHNR and CDR2 is FQNEAQ (reference sequence). The CDR3 DNA reads as TGTGCCAGCAGCTTGCAGTATAATTCACCCCTCCACTTT. This translates into CASSLQYNSPLHF.

The rearrangement joins TRBV9 to TRBJ1-3; 7 nucleotides match TRBD1. The CDR3 has 15 amino acids. The germline gives CDR1 SGDLS, CDR2 YYNGEE. Losses at the gene ends were 3 bases for V and 0 bases for J; bases not matched to a gene: 3. DNA of the CDR3: TGTGCCAGCAGCGCGACAGGGAGCTCTGGAAACACCATATATTTT. This encodes CASSATGSSGNTIYF. The full variable domain, in which reference TRBV9 and TRBJ1-3 provide the parts outside the CDR3, is DSGVTQTPKHLITATGQRVTLRCSPRSGDLSVYWYQQSLDQGLQFLIQYYNGEERAKGNILERFSAQQFPDLHSELNLSSLELGDSALYFCASSATGSSGNTIYFGEGSWLTVV.

The rearrangement links TRBV7-6 to TRBJ2-3, with a tentative D call TRBD2 (6 bases). V gave up 0 bases and J gave up 4 bases, with 8 bases separating them. This CDR3 contains 14 residues. CDR1 and CDR2 from the germline V gene are SGHVS and FNYEAQ. The CDR3 bases are TGTGCCAGCAGCTTAGCCGGGGGTTCAGATACGCAGTATTTT. Amino acid sequence: CASSLAGGSDTQYF.

This chain links TRBV9 with TRBJ2-5; 10 nucleotides match TRBD2. V lost 4 bases to trimming and J lost 4 bases; unmatched junction nucleotides: 7. The CDR3 runs 15 residues. Germline CDR1 SGDLS, CDR2 YYNGEE. As DNA, the CDR3 is TGTGCCAGCAGCAAACAGCGGGGGGGCCGAGAGACCCAGTACTTC. The encoded protein is CASSKQRGGRETQYF.

This clone was seen only a few times. The chain is built from TRBV7-3 and TRBJ1-2; possibly TRBD1 for D (5 bases). CDR3 size: 13 residues. CDR1 is SGHTA and CDR2 is FQGTGA in the germline V gene. Trimming pared 2 bases from V and 5 bases from J, leaving 9 bases between. CDR3 loop: CASSLGAGYGYTF. CDR3 nucleotide sequence: TGTGCCAGCAGCTTAGGGGCAGGGTATGGCTACACCTTC.

This clone occurred once. Here the CDR3 DNA reads TGTGCCAGCAAAATAGCGGGGGCAACGCAAGAGACCCAGTACTTC. Translation: CASKIAGATQETQYF. The chain carries TRBV28 and TRBJ2-5, with 9 bases matching TRBD2. With 7 bases clipped from V and 2 bases from J, the junction kept 8 bases outside the gene matches. In germline, CDR1 is MDHEN, CDR2 SYDVKM. The CDR3 is made up of 15 amino acids. Complete variable domain (other parts from reference TRBV28 and TRBJ2-5): DVKVTQSSRYLVKRTGEKVFLECVQDMDHENMFWYRQDPGLGLRLIYFSYDVKMKEKGDIPEGYSVSREKKERFSLILESASTNQTSMYLCASKIAGATQETQYFGPGTRLLVL.

V and J are TRBV9 and TRBJ2-1, with D perhaps matching TRBD2 (6 bases). The CDR3 totals 15 residues. Trimming took off 3 bases at V and 4 bases at J, with 14 bases between the two ends. Germline assignment: CDR1 SGDLS and CDR2 YYNGEE. CDR3 DNA: TGTGCCAGCAGCGGGATCGGGGGTCAATACAATGAGCAGTTCTTC. Protein: CASSGIGGQYNEQFF.

The J gene is TRBJ2-2, the V gene TRBV28; 8 nucleotides agree with TRBD2. Germline CDR1 reads MDHEN; CDR2 reads SYDVKM. This CDR3 is built from 16 residues. After removal of 3 bases from V and 8 bases from J, the junction contained 11 bases not matched to a gene. Here the CDR3 reads CASSFEVAGITGELFF. The DNA for the CDR3 is TGTGCCAGCAGTTTTGAGGTAGCGGGGATTACTGGGGAGCTGTTTTTT.

V and J are TRBV7-9 and TRBJ2-2; no definite D call. This CDR3 spans 12 amino acids. Trimming left V 7 bases short and J 0 bases short, with 3 bases between. From germline, CDR1 is SEHNR and CDR2 FQNEAQ (reference sequence). CDR3 in amino acids: CASTANTGELFF. Written as DNA, the CDR3 is TGTGCCAGCACAGCGAACACCGGGGAGCTGTTTTTT.

The CDR3 region is CASSFTPAGGPYEQYF. The DNA of the CDR3 is TGTGCCAGCAGCTTCACTCCGGCGGGGGGCCCGTACGAGCAGTACTTC. The chain carries TRBV5-6 and TRBJ2-7, with 8 bases aligning to TRBD2. The germline CDR1 and CDR2 sequences are SGHDT and YYEEEE. V gave up 2 bases and J gave up 4 bases; unmatched junction bases: 11. This CDR3 contains 16 residues. The complete variable domain, with remaining parts taken from reference TRBV5-6 and TRBJ2-7, reads DAGVTQSPTHLIKTRGQQVTLRCSPKSGHDTVSWYQQALGQGPQFIFQYYEEEERQRGNFPDRFSGHQFPNYSSELNVNALLLGDSALYLCASSFTPAGGPYEQYFGPGTRLTVT.

The gene calls are TRBV5-6 and TRBJ2-5; D may be TRBD2 (5 bases). This CDR3 is built from 14 residues. CDR1 is SGHDT, CDR2 YYEEEE, per germline. The V and J ends lost 0 bases and 5 bases respectively, with 11 bases between them. CDR3 protein: CASSLVGSRETQYF. DNA for the CDR3: TGTGCCAGCAGCTTGGTTGGGAGCCGGGAGACCCAGTACTTC. The complete variable domain, with remaining parts taken from reference TRBV5-6 and TRBJ2-5, reads DAGVTQSPTHLIKTRGQQVTLRCSPKSGHDTVSWYQQALGQGPQFIFQYYEEEERQRGNFPDRFSGHQFPNYSSELNVNALLLGDSALYLCASSLVGSRETQYFGPGTRLLVL.

This clone has just a few counts. CDR3 sequence reads: CASSPDGGQPQHF. In nucleotides, the CDR3 is TGTGCCAGCAGTCCAGACGGGGGGCAGCCCCAGCATTTT. V and J are TRBV6-1 and TRBJ1-5; a weak D match, TRBD1 (5 bases). Trimming pared 5 bases from V and 7 bases from J, leaving 12 bases between. CDR3 length: 13 amino acids. Germline-derived CDR1 and CDR2 are MNHNS and SASEGT.

The chain has TRBV7-9 and TRBJ1-4; D may be TRBD1 (6 bases). Trimming left V 5 bases short and J 2 bases short, with 12 bases between. The CDR3 has 15 amino acids. Germline loops: CDR1 SEHNR, CDR2 FQNEAQ (reference sequence). CDR3 region: CASSPGRGTNEKLFF. The CDR3 nucleotides read TGTGCCAGCAGCCCCGGGAGGGGGACTAATGAAAAACTGTTTTTT.

This clone was seen only once. V is TRBV7-2 and J is TRBJ2-3; the match to TRBD2 covers 9 bases. The CDR3 contains 15 residues. The V and J ends lost 2 bases and 6 bases, in that order; junction bases with no gene match: 6. Germline loops: CDR1 SGHTA, CDR2 FQGNSA. CDR3 region: CASSLMAGGSDTQYF. CDR3 nucleotide sequence: TGTGCCAGCAGCTTAATGGCGGGGGGGAGTGATACGCAGTATTTT.

This chain uses TRBV19 with TRBJ1-5, with 10 bases that match TRBD1. The trim removed 6 bases at V and 0 bases at J, leaving 5 bases unmatched. From germline, CDR1 is LNHDA and CDR2 SQIVND (reference sequence). The CDR3 is made up of 16 amino acids. The CDR3 nucleotides read TGTGCCAGTAGAACCCGGGACAGGGGTAGCAATCAGCCCCAGCATTTT. It encodes CASRTRDRGSNQPQHF.

DNA for the CDR3: TGTGCCAGCAGTTGGCTGACGGGGTCCACAGATACGCAGTATTTT. The encoded protein is CASSWLTGSTDTQYF. V usage is TRBV28 and J usage is TRBJ2-3; maybe TRBD2 (5 bases). The V and J ends lost 4 bases and 2 bases respectively, with 13 bases between them. Germline-derived CDR1 and CDR2 are MDHEN and SYDVKM. The CDR3 contains 15 residues.

The gene calls are TRBV5-8 and TRBJ2-1; D uncertain. The CDR3 is made up of 14 amino acids. Trimming removed 1 base from V and 0 bases from J, with 5 bases in between. Per the germline V gene, CDR1 is SGHTS and CDR2 is YDEGEE. The CDR3 DNA follows: TGTGCCAGCAGCTTGATGAGCTCCTACAATGAGCAGTTCTTC. Residues: CASSLMSSYNEQFF.

The chain carries TRBV7-2 and TRBJ2-7; possibly TRBD1 for D (5 bases). From germline, CDR1 is SGHTA and CDR2 FQGNSA. CDR3 length: 13 amino acids. The ends were cut back, 5 bases at V and 3 bases at J, with 11 bases in the middle. Here the CDR3 DNA reads TGTGCCAGCAGCCCAGGGTTCAACTACGAGCAGTACTTC. Translated: CASSPGFNYEQYF.

In this sample, this clone turned up once. The V and J genes are TRBV5-5 and TRBJ2-7; D is possibly TRBD1 (6 bases). CDR1 is SGHKS and CDR2 is YYEKEE in the germline V gene (reference sequence). This CDR3 contains 15 residues. Between the trimmed V and J ends, which lost 0 bases and 4 bases, there was a span of 14 bases. DNA of the CDR3: TGTGCCAGCAGCTTGGGCAGCCCTGGGACATACGAGCAGTACTTC. Protein: CASSLGSPGTYEQYF.

The gene calls are TRBV7-6 and TRBJ2-2; D is possibly TRBD1 (5 bases). V shed 5 bases and J shed 0 bases, with 10 bases lying between them. The CDR3 has 15 residues. CDR1 is SGHVS and CDR2 is FNYEAQ in the germline V gene. The CDR3, as DNA: TGTGCCAGCAGCGCCTCCAGGGCGAACACCGGGGAGCTGTTTTTT. It codes for CASSASRANTGELFF.

The chain uses TRBV7-3 and TRBJ2-1; 7 bases align to TRBD1. The CDR3 totals 13 residues. V shed 3 bases, J shed 10 bases, and the junction held 6 bases outside the gene matches. Germline assignment: CDR1 SGHTA and CDR2 FQGTGA. The CDR3 loop is CASSLTGRDEQFF. The CDR3 DNA is TGTGCCAGCAGCTTGACAGGGCGCGACGAGCAGTTCTTC.

The chain couples TRBV2 to TRBJ2-5; 14 bases line up with TRBD2. CDR1 and CDR2 from the germline V gene are SNHLY and FYNNEI. Trimming cost V 6 bases and J 5 bases; bases outside gene matches: 8. This CDR3 is built from 16 residues. The CDR3 DNA follows: TGTGCCAGCAGGACTAGCGGGGGGGCCTTGGGGGAGACCCAGTACTTC. Protein sequence: CASRTSGGALGETQYF.

The rearrangement links TRBV28 to TRBJ1-2, with TRBD1 identical over 8 bases. Unmatched junction bases numbered 6, after V lost 4 bases and J lost 5 bases. Germline assignment: CDR1 MDHEN and CDR2 SYDVKM. The CDR3 loop spans 14 amino acids. The CDR3, as DNA: TGTGCCAGCAGTTCCCAGGGGGCCGGGTATGGCTACACCTTC. Translating gives CASSSQGAGYGYTF.